A single TCR beta chain is shown here with its context. Living in 24 US areas, the participants were between roughly 18 and 89 years of age. Symptom resolution, clearance, or two negative PCRs marked donors in Cohort 3 as recovered. Original methodology: How many nucleated cells were present was estimated from reference gene primer amplification. The table came from immunoSEQ multiplex PCR; TCRdb's copy has only in-frame clones and leaves some out. Clone size and the V and J calls come from that table; the DNA yielded D and trimming. The data contain around 180,000 clones, approximately 84% of them singletons. The CDR3 is 16 residues long. Germline CDR1 and CDR2: SGHTS and YDEGEE. With V trimmed by 3 bases and J by 7 bases, 8 bases remained unmatched. The sample belongs to a study of blood T cell repertoires in COVID-19.

The sequenced sample consisted of PBMCs or T cells enriched from blood (not recorded which). This rearrangement joins TRBV5-8 to TRBJ1-6, with 9 bases matching TRBD1. The TCR comes from a man over 45 who had recovered from COVID-19. CDR3 DNA sequence: TGTGCCAGCAGCTCCCGGGGGACAGGGAGAAATTCACCCCTCCACTTT. Its protein is CASSSRGTGRNSPLHF. The whole variable domain, remainder taken from reference TRBV5-8 and TRBJ1-6, is EAGVTQSPTHLIKTRGQQATLRCSPISGHTSVYWYQQALGLGLQFLLWYDEGEERNRGNFPPRFSGRQFPNYSSELNVNALELEDSALYLCASSSRGTGRNSPLHFGNGTRLTVT.